This TCR beta chain came from a study of T cells in Graves' hyperthyroidism and ophthalmopathy (dated by TCRdb to about 2019). With regard to the full study: Peripheral blood samples were taken at initial diagnosis, before any treatment was given. Once sampling was done, hyperthyroidism patients were given methimazole at a starting dose of 30 mg daily, whereas ophthalmopathy patients were given high-dose intravenous methylprednisolone. Prospective prediction of ophthalmopathy was tested in an independent validation cohort consisting of 18 hyperthyroidism patients and around 16 patients who later progressed to ophthalmopathy. Thyroid tissue and blood T-cell repertoires from roughly six Graves' hyperthyroidism patients were also compared in the study. The roughly 100 discovery patients were randomly divided into training and test sets at a 7:3 ratio. To identify TCR V-J signatures that set the groups apart, the researchers used a discovery cohort of 100 patients, made up of around 42 with Graves' ophthalmopathy and 57 with stable Graves' hyperthyroidism. According to the paper, TCR Vbeta CDR3 sequencing was carried out on about 140 peripheral blood samples, which came from approximately 41 ophthalmopathy, fewer than 80 hyperthyroidism and approximately 17 progressor patients. Paper-wide results and their limitations: Most expanded thyroid clonotypes (frequency above 0.001) were also detected in blood, suggesting blood repertoires may reflect thyroid immune responses. No statistical method was used to set the sample size in advance, and investigators knew the group allocation. In cross-validation, a model built on a 13 V-J signature told ophthalmopathy apart from stable hyperthyroidism with over 85% sensitivity and roughly 83% specificity, and in testing the same model reached 80%/75%. In validation, the model predicted progression to ophthalmopathy a median of roughly six months before onset, with about 64% sensitivity and almost 75% specificity.

The CDR3 starts with the cysteine, ends with the phenylalanine, and has 16 residues. Only CDR3 DNA is held: 48 bases, read in frame from base 1. As encoded in the germline V gene, CDR1 is MDHEN while CDR2 is SYDVKM. At the junction V is shortened by 4 bases and J by 5 bases; bases outside the gene matches: 10. The TCR beta CDR3 regions were amplified from RNA transcripts. A first-round RT-PCR of the TCR CDR3 used the HTBI primer set with the Qiagen OneStep RT-PCR kit. Libraries were constructed in a second round of multiplex PCR, after which size selection and purification were carried out. Libraries were sequenced paired-end with 100 bp reads on an Illumina HiSeq2000. In the source study's methods: SOAPnuke was used to process the raw data, throwing out any read that contained adapters or uncalled bases, had a mean Phred below 15, or lacked an exact constant-primer or identifier match. COPE v1.2.5 was used to merge the high-quality paired reads, and each unique nucleotide sequence was defined as a clonotype. MiTCR v1.1 was used to align the clonotypes against IMGT TRBV, TRBD and TRBJ reference segments. The analysis was restricted to V-J combinations with a frequency above 0.0001, which together covered 99% to 99.2% of the repertoires. A TCS score was defined as the ratio between F50 (clonal expansion) and ExV (chaos), using BLOSUM62-based TCRdist between CDR3 peptides within each V-J. Welch's t-statistics and random forest reduced 500 to 650 V-J features to 13, which were used in a naive Bayes classifier (R e1071). TCRdb trimmed the raw reads at Q25, called clones with MiXCR and kept productive beta chains. Rows are combined by CDR3 protein, so each entry shows the most common genes and DNA. For this entry, the V and J calls and clone size follow TCRdb and not the study's own pipeline. This sample comprises roughly 400,000 distinct CDR3 sequences, approximately 14% of them detected only once. Of the sample, about 27% is held by the ten largest clones.

Hyperthyroidism patients were newly diagnosed, with disease duration under 2 months, and aged 18 to 65 years. Patients with uncontrolled infections, other autoimmune diseases, pregnancy or lactation were excluded. Diagnoses were established on the basis of clinical symptoms, serum thyroxine and TRAb, thyroid ultrasound, and orbital computed tomography. Blood from progressor patients was drawn when they were first diagnosed with hyperthyroidism, before any ophthalmopathy symptoms appeared. PBMCs were separated from about 10 ml of fresh peripheral blood using Ficoll-Paque density gradient centrifugation. Progressor patients were defined as those initially diagnosed with Graves' hyperthyroidism in whom ophthalmopathy developed during follow-up. Total RNA was extracted with Trizol reagent, and quality was checked on an Agilent 2100 Bioanalyzer. The table lists this clonotype with many counts. Its antigen remains undetermined. The sample holds no much larger clone one base away, and base qualities are not on file.

The specimen sequenced was blood. This receptor was obtained from a woman between 18 and 29 years old with Graves' hyperthyroidism that later progressed to Graves' ophthalmopathy. The chain is made from TRBV28 and TRBJ2-5, with 10 middle bases fitting TRBD2. The sequenced DNA: TGTGCCAGCAGTTCCACTCCTAGCGGGAGTATGGAGACCCAGTACTTC. Protein translation: CASSSTPSGSMETQYF.